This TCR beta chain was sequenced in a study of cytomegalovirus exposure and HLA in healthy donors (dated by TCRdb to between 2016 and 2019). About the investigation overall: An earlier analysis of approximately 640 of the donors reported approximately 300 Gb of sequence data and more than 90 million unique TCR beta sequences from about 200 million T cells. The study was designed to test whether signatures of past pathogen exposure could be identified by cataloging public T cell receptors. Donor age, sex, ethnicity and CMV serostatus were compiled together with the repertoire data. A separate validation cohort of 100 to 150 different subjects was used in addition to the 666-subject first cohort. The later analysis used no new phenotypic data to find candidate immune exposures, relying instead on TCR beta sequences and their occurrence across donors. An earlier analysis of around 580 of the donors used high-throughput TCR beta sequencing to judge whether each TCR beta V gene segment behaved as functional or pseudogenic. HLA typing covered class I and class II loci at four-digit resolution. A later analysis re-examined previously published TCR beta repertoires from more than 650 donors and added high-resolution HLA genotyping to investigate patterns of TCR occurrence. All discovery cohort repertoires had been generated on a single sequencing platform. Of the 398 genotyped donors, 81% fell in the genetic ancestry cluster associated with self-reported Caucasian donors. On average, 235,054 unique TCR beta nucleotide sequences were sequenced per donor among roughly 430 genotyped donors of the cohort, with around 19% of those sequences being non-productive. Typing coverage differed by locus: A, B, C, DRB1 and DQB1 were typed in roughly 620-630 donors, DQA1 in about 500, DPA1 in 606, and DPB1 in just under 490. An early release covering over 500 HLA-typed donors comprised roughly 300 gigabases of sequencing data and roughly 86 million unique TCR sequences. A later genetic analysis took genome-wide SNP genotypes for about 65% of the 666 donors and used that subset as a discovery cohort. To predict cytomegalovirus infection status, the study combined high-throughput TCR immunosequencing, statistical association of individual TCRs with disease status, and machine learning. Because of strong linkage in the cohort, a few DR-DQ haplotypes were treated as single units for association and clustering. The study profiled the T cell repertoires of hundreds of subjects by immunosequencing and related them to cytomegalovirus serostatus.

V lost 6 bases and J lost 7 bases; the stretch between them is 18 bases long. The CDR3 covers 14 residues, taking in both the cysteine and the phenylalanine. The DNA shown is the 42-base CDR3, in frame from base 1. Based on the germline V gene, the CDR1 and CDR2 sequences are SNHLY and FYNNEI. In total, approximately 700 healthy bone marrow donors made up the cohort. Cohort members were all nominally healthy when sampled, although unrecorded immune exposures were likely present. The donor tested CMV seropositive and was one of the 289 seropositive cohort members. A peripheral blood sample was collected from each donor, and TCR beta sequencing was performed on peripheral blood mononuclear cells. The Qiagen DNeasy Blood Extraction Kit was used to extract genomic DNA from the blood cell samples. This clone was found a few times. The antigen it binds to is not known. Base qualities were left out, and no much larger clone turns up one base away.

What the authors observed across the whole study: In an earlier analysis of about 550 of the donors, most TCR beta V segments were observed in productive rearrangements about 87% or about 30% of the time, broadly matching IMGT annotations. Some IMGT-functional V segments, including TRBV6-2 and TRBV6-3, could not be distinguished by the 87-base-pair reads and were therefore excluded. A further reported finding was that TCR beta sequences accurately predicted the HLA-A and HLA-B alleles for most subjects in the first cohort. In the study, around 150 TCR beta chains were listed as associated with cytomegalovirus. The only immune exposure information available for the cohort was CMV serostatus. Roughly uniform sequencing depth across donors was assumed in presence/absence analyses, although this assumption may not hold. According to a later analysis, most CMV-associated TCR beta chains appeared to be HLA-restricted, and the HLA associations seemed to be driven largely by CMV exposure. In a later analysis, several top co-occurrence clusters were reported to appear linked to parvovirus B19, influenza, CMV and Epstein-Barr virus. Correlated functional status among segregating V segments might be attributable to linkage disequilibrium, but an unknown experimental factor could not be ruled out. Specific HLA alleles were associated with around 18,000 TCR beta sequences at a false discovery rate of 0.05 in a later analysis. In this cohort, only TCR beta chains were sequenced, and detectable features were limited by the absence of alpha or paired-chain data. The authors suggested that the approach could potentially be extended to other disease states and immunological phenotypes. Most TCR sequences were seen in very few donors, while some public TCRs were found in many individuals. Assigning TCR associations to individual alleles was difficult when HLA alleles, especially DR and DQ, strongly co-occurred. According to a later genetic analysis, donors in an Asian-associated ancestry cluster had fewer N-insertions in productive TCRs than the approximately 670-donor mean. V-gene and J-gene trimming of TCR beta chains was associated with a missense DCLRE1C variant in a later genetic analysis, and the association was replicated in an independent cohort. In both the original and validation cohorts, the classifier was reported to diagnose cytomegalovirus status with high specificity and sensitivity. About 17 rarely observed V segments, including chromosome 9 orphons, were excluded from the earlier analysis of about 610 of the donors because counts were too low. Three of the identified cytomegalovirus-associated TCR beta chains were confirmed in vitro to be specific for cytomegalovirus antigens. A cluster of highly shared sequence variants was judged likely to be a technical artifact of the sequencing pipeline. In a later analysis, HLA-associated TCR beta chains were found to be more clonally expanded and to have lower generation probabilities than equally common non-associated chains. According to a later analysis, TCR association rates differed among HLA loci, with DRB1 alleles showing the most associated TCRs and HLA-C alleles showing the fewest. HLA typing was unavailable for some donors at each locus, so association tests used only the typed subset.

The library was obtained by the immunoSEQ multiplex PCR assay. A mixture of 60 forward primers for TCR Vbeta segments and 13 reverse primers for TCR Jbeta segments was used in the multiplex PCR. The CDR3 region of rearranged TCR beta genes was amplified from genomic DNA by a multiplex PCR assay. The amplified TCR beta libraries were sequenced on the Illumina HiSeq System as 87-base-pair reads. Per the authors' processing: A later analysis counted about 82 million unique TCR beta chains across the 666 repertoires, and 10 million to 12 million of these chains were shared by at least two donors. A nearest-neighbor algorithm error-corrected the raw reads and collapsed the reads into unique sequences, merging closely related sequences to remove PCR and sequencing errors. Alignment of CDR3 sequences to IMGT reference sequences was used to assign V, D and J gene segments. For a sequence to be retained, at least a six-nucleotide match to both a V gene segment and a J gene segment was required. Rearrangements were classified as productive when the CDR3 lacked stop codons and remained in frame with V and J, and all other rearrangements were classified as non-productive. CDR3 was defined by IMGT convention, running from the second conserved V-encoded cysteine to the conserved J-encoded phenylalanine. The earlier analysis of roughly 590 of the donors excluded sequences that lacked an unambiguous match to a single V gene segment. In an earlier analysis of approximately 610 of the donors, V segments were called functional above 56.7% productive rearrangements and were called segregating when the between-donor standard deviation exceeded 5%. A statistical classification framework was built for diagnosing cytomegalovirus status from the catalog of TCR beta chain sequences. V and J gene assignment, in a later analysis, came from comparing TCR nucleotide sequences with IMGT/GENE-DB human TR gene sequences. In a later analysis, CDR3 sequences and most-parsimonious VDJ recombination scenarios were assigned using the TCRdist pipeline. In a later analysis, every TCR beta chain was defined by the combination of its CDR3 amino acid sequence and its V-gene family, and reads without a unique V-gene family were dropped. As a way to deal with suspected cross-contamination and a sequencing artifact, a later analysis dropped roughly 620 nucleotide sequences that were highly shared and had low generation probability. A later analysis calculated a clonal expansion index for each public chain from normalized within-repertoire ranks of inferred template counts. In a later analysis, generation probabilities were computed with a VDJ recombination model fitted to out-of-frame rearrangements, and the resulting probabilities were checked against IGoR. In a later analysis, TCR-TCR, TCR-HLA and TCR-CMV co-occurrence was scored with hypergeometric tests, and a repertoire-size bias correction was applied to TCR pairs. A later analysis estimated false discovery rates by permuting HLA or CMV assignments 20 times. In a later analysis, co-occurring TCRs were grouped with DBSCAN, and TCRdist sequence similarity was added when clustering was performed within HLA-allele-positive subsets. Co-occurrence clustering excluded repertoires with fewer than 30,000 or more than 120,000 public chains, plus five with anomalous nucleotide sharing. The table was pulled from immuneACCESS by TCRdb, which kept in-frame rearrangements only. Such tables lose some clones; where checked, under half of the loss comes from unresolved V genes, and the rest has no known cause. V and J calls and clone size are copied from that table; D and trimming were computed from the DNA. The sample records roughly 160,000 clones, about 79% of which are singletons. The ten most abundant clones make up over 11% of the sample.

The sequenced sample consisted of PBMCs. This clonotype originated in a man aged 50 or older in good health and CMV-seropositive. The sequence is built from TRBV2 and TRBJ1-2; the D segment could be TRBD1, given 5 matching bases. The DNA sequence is TGTGCCAGCAGGGTGACTGTGGGGGGATTTGGCTACACCTTC. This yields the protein CASRVTVGGFGYTF.